This TCR beta chain appears in the sequencing data of a study of identical twins. One entry per CDR3 protein, called by TCRdb with MiXCR from the 5' RACE reads. The sample carries 250,000 to 300,000 distinct CDR3 sequences, approximately 8.3% recorded once. With no exceptions, donors were healthy Caucasians. The CDR3 spans 15 residues. Germline V gene lookup returns CDR1 SEHNR and CDR2 FQNEAQ (reference sequence). Trimming took off 5 bases at V and 0 bases at J, with 12 bases between the two ends. These same records also appear under a second study, on yellow fever vaccine responses in identical twins.

The TCR originated in a woman younger than 30 in good health. The sample comprised CD8+ T cells sorted from blood. The rearrangement joins TRBV7-9 to TRBJ2-3, with D perhaps matching TRBD1 or TRBD2 (5 bases each). In DNA, the CDR3 is TGTGCCAGCAGCCCTCCGGGACCAAGCACAGATACGCAGTATTTT. Translated, it gives CASSPPGPSTDTQYF.